This entry concerns a single T cell receptor (beta chain). Its antigen is undetermined. These data belong to a study of OX40 agonist ivuxolimab in advanced cancers. Turning to the study itself: Ivuxolimab is a fully human IgG2 antibody that activates OX40 (CD134). In this trial design, patients received ivuxolimab intravenously at 0.01 to 10 mg/kg every 2 weeks.

Germline lookup yields CDR1 SGHVS and CDR2 FQNEAQ. The V gene end was trimmed by 5 bases and the J gene end by 4 bases; junction bases not matched to a gene: 13. The CDR3 length is 16 residues. Findings of the study overall: There were, on average, more expanded clones in CD8+ T cells than in CD4+.

The method was immunoSEQ multiplex PCR; TCRdb's version includes in-frame clones alone and lacks a portion of them. The sample carries some 48,000 clones, approximately 79% recorded once. The material sequenced was CD4+ or CD8+ T cells sorted from blood, taken in a trial of the OX40 agonist ivuxolimab. The chain has TRBV7-8 and TRBJ2-7; 8 bases agree with TRBD2. This sequence originates from an adult with an advanced solid tumor such as melanoma, head and neck, liver or kidney cancer. CDR3 coding DNA: TGTGCCAGCAGCCCATTTAGGGTAGCGGGGCCATACGAGCAGTACTTC. Translating gives CASSPFRVAGPYEQYF.